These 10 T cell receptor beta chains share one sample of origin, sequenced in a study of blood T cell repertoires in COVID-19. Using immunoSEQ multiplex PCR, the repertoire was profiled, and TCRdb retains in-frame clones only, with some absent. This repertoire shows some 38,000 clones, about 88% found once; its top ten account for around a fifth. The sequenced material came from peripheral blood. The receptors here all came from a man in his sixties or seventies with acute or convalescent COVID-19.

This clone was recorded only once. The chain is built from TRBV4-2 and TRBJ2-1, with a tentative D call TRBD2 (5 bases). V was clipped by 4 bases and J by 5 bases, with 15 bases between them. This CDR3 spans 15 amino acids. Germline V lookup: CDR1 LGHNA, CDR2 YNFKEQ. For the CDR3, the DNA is TGTGCCAGCAGCCGAACTAGTCAAAATAACAATGAGCAGTTCTTC. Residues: CASSRTSQNNNEQFF.

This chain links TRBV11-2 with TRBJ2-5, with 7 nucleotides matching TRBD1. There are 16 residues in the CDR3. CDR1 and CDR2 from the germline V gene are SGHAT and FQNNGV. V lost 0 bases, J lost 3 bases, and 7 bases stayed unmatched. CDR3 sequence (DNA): TGTGCCAGCAGCTTAGACGACCCCGGGACAGAAGAGACCCAGTACTTC. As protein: CASSLDDPGTEETQYF.

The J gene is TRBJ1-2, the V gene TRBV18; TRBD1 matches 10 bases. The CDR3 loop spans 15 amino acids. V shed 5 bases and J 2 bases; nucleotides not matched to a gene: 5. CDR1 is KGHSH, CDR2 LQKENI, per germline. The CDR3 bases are TGTGCCAGCTCATTACCGGGACAGGGGAACTATGGCTACACCTTC. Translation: CASSLPGQGNYGYTF.

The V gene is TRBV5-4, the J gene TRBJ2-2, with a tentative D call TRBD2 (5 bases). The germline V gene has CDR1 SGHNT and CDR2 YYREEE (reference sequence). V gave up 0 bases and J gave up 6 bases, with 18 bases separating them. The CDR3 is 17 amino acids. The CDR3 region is CASSLVADQLDPGELFF. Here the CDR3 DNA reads TGTGCCAGCAGCTTGGTAGCAGACCAACTAGATCCCGGGGAGCTGTTTTTT.

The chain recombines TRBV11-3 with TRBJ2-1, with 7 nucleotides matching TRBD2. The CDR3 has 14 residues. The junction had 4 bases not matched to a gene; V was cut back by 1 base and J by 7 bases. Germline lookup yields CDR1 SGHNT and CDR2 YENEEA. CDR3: CASSLVGTTNEQFF. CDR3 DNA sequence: TGTGCCAGCAGCTTAGTGGGGACTACTAATGAGCAGTTCTTC.

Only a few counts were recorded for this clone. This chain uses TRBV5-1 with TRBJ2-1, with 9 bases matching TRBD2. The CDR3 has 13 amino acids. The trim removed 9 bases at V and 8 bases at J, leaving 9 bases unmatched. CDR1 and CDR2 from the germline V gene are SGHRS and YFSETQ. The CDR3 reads CATAGLASDEQFF. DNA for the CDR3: TGCGCCACCGCTGGACTAGCGTCGGATGAGCAGTTCTTC.

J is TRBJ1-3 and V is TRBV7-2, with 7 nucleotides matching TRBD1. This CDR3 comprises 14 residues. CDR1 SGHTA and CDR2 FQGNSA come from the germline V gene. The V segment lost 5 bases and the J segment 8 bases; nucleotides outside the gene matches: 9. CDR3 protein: CASSEGQTSDTIYF. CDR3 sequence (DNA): TGTGCCAGCAGCGAGGGACAGACGAGTGACACCATATATTTT.

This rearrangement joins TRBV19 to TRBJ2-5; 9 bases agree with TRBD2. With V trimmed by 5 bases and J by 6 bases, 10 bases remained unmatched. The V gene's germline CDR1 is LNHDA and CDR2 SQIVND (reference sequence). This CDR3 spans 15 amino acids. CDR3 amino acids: CASSPQTSGGQTQYF. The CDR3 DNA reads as TGTGCCAGTAGTCCTCAGACTAGCGGCGGACAGACCCAGTACTTC.

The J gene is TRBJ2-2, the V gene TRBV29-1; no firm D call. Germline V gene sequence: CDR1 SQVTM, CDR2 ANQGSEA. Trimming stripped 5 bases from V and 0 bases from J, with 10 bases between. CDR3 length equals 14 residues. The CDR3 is CSVRNAANTGELFF. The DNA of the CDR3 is TGCAGCGTTCGTAACGCAGCGAACACCGGGGAGCTGTTTTTT.

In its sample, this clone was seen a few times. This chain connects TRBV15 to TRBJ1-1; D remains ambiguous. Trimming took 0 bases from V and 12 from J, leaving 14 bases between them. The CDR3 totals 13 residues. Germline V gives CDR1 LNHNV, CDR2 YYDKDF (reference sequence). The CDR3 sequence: CATSREALGEPFF. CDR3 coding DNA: TGTGCCACCAGCAGAGAGGCTCTTGGGGAGCCTTTCTTT.